This T cell receptor beta chain was recovered during a study of OX40 agonist ivuxolimab in advanced cancers. Study as a whole: Patient treatment consisted of intravenous ivuxolimab administration every 2 weeks at 0.01 to 10 mg/kg.

Profiling relied on immunoSEQ multiplex PCR, and the TCRdb table lists in-frame clones only, not all of them. The table has more than 50,000 clones, around 87% seen once. Trimming removed 2 bases from V and 0 bases from J, with 14 bases in between. Germline V CDR1 and CDR2: SGHTA, FQGNSA. The CDR3 loop spans 18 amino acids. The source of this sequence is an adult with an advanced solid tumor such as melanoma, head and neck, liver or kidney cancer. Sequenced material: CD4+ or CD8+ T cells sorted from blood, taken in a trial of the OX40 agonist ivuxolimab. This chain links TRBV7-2 with TRBJ1-6; D is undetermined. CDR3 bases: TGTGCCAGCAGCTTATGGGGTCACGGAAGCTCCTATAATTCACCCCTCCACTTT. Translating gives CASSLWGHGSSYNSPLHF.